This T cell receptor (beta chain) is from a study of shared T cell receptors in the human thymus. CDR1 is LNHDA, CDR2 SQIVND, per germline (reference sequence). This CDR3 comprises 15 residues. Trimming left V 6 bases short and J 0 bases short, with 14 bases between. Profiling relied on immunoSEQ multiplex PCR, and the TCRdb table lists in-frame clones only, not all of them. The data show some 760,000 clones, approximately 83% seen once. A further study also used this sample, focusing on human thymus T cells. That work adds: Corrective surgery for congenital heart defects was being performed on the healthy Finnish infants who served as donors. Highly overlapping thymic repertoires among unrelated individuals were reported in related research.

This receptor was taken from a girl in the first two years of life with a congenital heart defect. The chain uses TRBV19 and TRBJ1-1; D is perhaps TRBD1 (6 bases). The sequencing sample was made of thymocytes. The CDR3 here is CASSPGVFMNTEAFF. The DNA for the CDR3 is TGTGCCAGTAGCCCAGGGGTATTTATGAACACTGAAGCTTTCTTT. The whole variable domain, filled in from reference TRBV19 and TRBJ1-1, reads DGGITQSPKYLFRKEGQNVTLSCEQNLNHDAMYWYRQDPGQGLRLIYYSQIVNDFQKGDIAEGYSVSREKKESFPLTVTSAQKNPTAFYLCASSPGVFMNTEAFFGQGTRLTVV.